This TCR beta chain is drawn from a study of blood T cell repertoires in COVID-19. Produced via immunoSEQ multiplex PCR; TCRdb's table is partial and in-frame only. The data hold 150,000 to 200,000 clones, with about 92% observed a single time. V shed 1 base and J shed 1 base, with 8 bases lying between them. The CDR3 loop spans 14 amino acids. CDR1 and CDR2 from the germline V gene are SGDLS and YYNGEE. This sequence joins TRBV9 and TRBJ1-1, with a weak D call TRBD1 (6 bases). Sequenced material: peripheral blood. The clonotype comes from a woman aged 55-69 years with COVID-19, enrolled during active disease. For the CDR3, the DNA is TGTGCCAGCAGCGTAACAGGGTCGAACACTGAAGCTTTCTTT. Amino acid sequence: CASSVTGSNTEAFF.